A selection of T cell receptor beta chains follows, all from one sample in a study of technical replicates of blood from a few donors. The data were produced by immunoSEQ multiplex PCR, yet TCRdb's version contains in-frame clones alone and is incomplete. Counted here are about 100,000 clones, under 97% occurring once; the ten biggest clones make up 0.2% to 0.25%. The source material was T cells isolated from PBMCs. These receptor sequences come from a human donor in good health. The CDR3 runs from the conserved cysteine through the conserved F or W. D genes are given only for firm matches. Rows give clone size only sometimes, using once, few, many, or a class for an expanded clone.

v_gene	j_gene	d_gene	abundance	CDR3aa	CDR3nt
TRBV5-1	TRBJ1-2	NA	NA	CASSLSRGGYTF	TGCGCCAGCAGCTTGTCTCGGGGGGGCTACACCTTC
TRBV9	TRBJ1-2	NA	NA	CASSVRGSDYGYTF	TGTGCCAGCAGCGTTAGGGGTTCAGACTATGGCTACACCTTC
TRBV19	TRBJ2-3	TRBD1	NA	CASSITGTGTSDTQYF	TGTGCCAGTAGTATCACCGGGACAGGGACTTCAGATACGCAGTATTTT
TRBV19	TRBJ1-5	NA	NA	CASSRVALTLQPQHF	TGTGCCAGTAGTCGGGTCGCCCTCACCCTCCAGCCCCAGCATTTT
TRBV28	TRBJ2-3	NA	NA	CASGRGLYTDTQYF	TGTGCCAGCGGCAGGGGACTATACACAGATACGCAGTATTTT
TRBV6-1	TRBJ1-5	TRBD1	NA	CASRGTGGQPQHF	TGTGCCAGCAGGGGGACAGGGGGTCAGCCCCAGCATTTT
TRBV7-9	TRBJ1-1	NA	NA	CASSRGVNTEAFF	TGTGCCAGCAGCCGGGGAGTAAACACTGAAGCTTTCTTT
TRBV2	TRBJ1-4	TRBD1	NA	CASAQGGFIATNEKLFF	TGTGCCAGCGCTCAGGGGGGATTTATTGCAACTAATGAAAAACTGTTTTTT
TRBV6-5	TRBJ2-4	NA	NA	CASSSRLAKNIQYF	TGTGCCAGCAGTTCTCGTCTAGCCAAAAACATTCAGTACTTC
TRBV7-8	TRBJ2-7	TRBD2	NA	CATETSGSYEQYF	TGTGCCACAGAAACTAGCGGGAGTTACGAGCAGTACTTC
TRBV2	TRBJ2-1	TRBD2	NA	CASSDGSGGANEQFF	TGTGCCAGCAGTGATGGGTCGGGGGGAGCCAATGAGCAGTTCTTC
TRBV6-1	TRBJ1-3	NA	NA	CASSRTVSGNTIYF	TGTGCCAGCAGTAGGACTGTCTCTGGAAACACCATATATTTT
TRBV19	TRBJ2-2	TRBD2	NA	CASSIRGLAGGANTGELFF	TGTGCCAGTAGTATAAGGGGACTAGCGGGTGGAGCGAACACCGGGGAGCTGTTTTTT
TRBV15	TRBJ1-4	NA	NA	CATLQYTDTGRTYELGYYEKLFF	TGTGCCACCCTTCAGTATACGGATACTGGACGGACATACGAACTCGGGTACTATGAAAAACTGTTTTTT
TRBV30	TRBJ2-5	NA	NA	CAWSAYRFQETQYF	TGTGCCTGGAGTGCATACAGATTTCAAGAGACCCAGTACTTC
TRBV5-6	TRBJ2-1	TRBD2	NA	CASSRKTSWGNEQFF	TGTGCCAGCAGCCGGAAGACTAGCTGGGGCAATGAGCAGTTCTTC
TRBV5-4	TRBJ1-1	NA	NA	CASSLGAGLLPFF	TGTGCCAGCAGCTTGGGGGCGGGCCTTCTACCTTTCTTT
TRBV7-7	TRBJ2-2	TRBD2	once	CASSTSPNTGELFF	TGTGCTAGCTCGACTAGCCCGAACACCGGGGAGCTGTTTTTT
TRBV4-2	TRBJ2-7	NA	NA	CASSQEEQQGSYEQYF	TGTGCCAGCAGCCAAGAGGAACAACAGGGCTCCTACGAGCAGTACTTC
TRBV11-1	TRBJ2-6	TRBD1	NA	CASSLGDRAGANVLTF	TGTGCCAGCAGCTTGGGAGACAGGGCCGGGGCCAACGTCCTGACTTTC